This T cell receptor beta chain was documented in a study of blood T cell repertoires in COVID-19. Germline V gene sequence: CDR1 MNHEY, CDR2 SVGEGT. This CDR3 has 15 amino acids. Trimming pared 6 bases from V and 7 bases from J, leaving 16 bases between. Generated by immunoSEQ multiplex PCR, the TCRdb table keeps only in-frame clones and is missing some. Of 280,000 or so clones in the sample, about 83% were seen once. The rearrangement links TRBV6-2 or TRBV6-3 to TRBJ1-6; no clear D. The source is a woman aged 50 to 60 who had recovered from COVID-19. Sequenced: peripheral blood. This CDR3 reads CASRYQDGRNSPLHF. DNA for the CDR3: TGTGCCAGCAGGTACCAGGACGGGAGGAATTCACCCCTCCACTTT.